The 19 T cell receptor beta chains below all came from one sample that was sequenced in a study of CD8 T cells in Susac syndrome. Reverse transcription of roughly 0.5 to 1 ug RNA used random hexamers. One entry per CDR3 protein results from TCRdb running MiXCR on the immunoSEQ multiplex PCR reads. The data contain approximately 190,000 distinct CDR3 sequences, 95% of them singletons. Sequenced: CD8+ T cells from PBMCs. The receptors shown here come from a human donor with Susac syndrome.

This chain joins TRBV20-1 and TRBJ1-2; a possible D gene is TRBD1 (6 bases). CDR3 length: 12 residues. Germline lookup yields CDR1 DFQATT and CDR2 SNEGSKA (reference sequence). V was cut by 3 bases and J by 5 bases, with 10 bases left in between. The CDR3 spells CSARDSSYGYTF. Written as DNA, the CDR3 is TGCAGTGCTAGGGACAGTTCATATGGCTACACCTTC.

The chain combines TRBV9 with TRBJ2-3; 8 nucleotides agree with TRBD2. Germline V gives CDR1 SGDLS, CDR2 YYNGEE. The trim removed 3 bases at V and 0 bases at J, leaving 3 bases unmatched. The CDR3 consists of 15 residues. The CDR3 coding sequence is TGTGCCAGCAGCGGGAGCGGGAGCAGCACAGATACGCAGTATTTT. Translation gives CASSGSGSSTDTQYF.

This clonotype was detected a few times. The genes are TRBV5-4 and TRBJ2-5, with 8 bases fitting TRBD2. The CDR3 sequence is 14 residues long. The germline CDR1 and CDR2 sequences are SGHNT and YYREEE (reference sequence). V shed 0 bases and J 5 bases; nucleotides not matched to a gene: 3. The DNA for the CDR3 is TGTGCCAGCAGCTTGGGTACGGGAGGGGAGACCCAGTACTTC. Translating it yields CASSLGTGGETQYF.

V usage is TRBV29-1 and J usage is TRBJ1-1; no definite D call. The V and J ends lost 0 bases and 7 bases respectively, with 3 bases between them. Germline CDR1 and CDR2: SQVTM and ANQGSEA. The CDR3 sequence is 10 residues long. CDR3 amino acids: CSVEDIEAFF. For the CDR3, the DNA is TGCAGCGTTGAAGACATTGAAGCTTTCTTT.

The rearrangement links TRBV6-2 or TRBV6-3 to TRBJ2-2; 7 nucleotides match TRBD2. Germline V lookup: CDR1 MNHEY, CDR2 SVGEGT. The CDR3 covers 16 residues. With 2 bases clipped from V and 5 bases from J, the junction kept 8 bases outside the gene matches. In DNA form, the CDR3 reads TGTGCCAGCAGTTACACTGGCGGGGGTATAACCGGGGAGCTGTTTTTT. Translating it yields CASSYTGGGITGELFF.

J is TRBJ1-4 and V is TRBV7-9; the D gene is possibly TRBD1 (6 bases). CDR3 size: 13 residues. Between the trimmed V and J ends, which lost 5 bases and 6 bases, there was a span of 10 bases. The germline V gene encodes CDR1 SEHNR and CDR2 FQNEAQ (reference sequence). CDR3 loop: CASSPSGDEKLFF. The CDR3 region has the DNA TGTGCCAGCAGCCCGTCAGGGGATGAAAAACTGTTTTTT.

The V call is TRBV5-1, the J call TRBJ2-5, with D perhaps matching TRBD2 (5 bases). The CDR3 sequence is 11 residues long. CDR1 SGHRS and CDR2 YFSETQ come from the germline V gene. The V gene lost 5 bases and the J gene lost 3 bases, with 5 bases spanning the gap. The CDR3 spells CASRAEETQYF. In DNA form, the CDR3 reads TGCGCCAGCAGAGCGGAAGAGACCCAGTACTTC.

The V and J genes are TRBV27 and TRBJ1-5; the D gene is possibly TRBD1 (6 bases). CDR1 and CDR2 (germline): MNHEY, SMNVEV (reference sequence). The CDR3 sequence is 14 residues long. Trimming took 6 bases from V and 6 from J, leaving 15 bases between them. The CDR3 bases are TGTGCCAGCAGCCCCGGGGGGCCGGGTCAGCCCCAGCATTTT. This encodes CASSPGGPGQPQHF.

This chain connects TRBV30 to TRBJ2-7; D perhaps matches TRBD1 (5 bases). V was cut by 3 bases and J by 2 bases, with 11 bases left in between. Looked up from germline, CDR1 is GTSNPN and CDR2 is SVGIG (reference sequence). The CDR3 contains 13 residues. The CDR3 region is CAWSLDSTYEQYF. The CDR3 DNA reads as TGTGCCTGGAGCCTAGACAGCACCTACGAGCAGTACTTC.

The chain carries TRBV7-8 and TRBJ2-1; the D gene is possibly TRBD2 (6 bases). From germline, CDR1 is SGHVS and CDR2 FQNEAQ. Trimming left V 5 bases short and J 6 bases short, with 17 bases between. This CDR3 region has 15 residues. CDR3 bases: TGTGCCAGCAGCCCCCGGGGGAGAGGAGGCAATGAGCAGTTCTTC. It translates to CASSPRGRGGNEQFF.

The rearrangement uses TRBV13 and TRBJ1-3, with 8 nucleotides matching TRBD1. Trimming removed 7 bases from V and 2 bases from J; junction bases left unmatched: 13. The CDR3 contains 17 residues. Germline CDR1 and CDR2: PRHDT and FYEKMQ (reference sequence). The CDR3 bases are TGTGCCAGCACCGAAAGCTTCCAGGGGGCTGCTGGAAACACCATATATTTT. Translated: CASTESFQGAAGNTIYF. The whole variable domain, filled in from reference TRBV13 and TRBJ1-3, reads AAGVIQSPRHLIKEKRETATLKCYPIPRHDTVYWYQQGPGQDPQFLISFYEKMQSDKGSIPDRFSAQQFSDYHSELNMSSLELGDSALYFCASTESFQGAAGNTIYFGEGSWLTVV.

The V gene is TRBV20-1, the J gene TRBJ1-1; no clear D gene. V was cut by 5 bases and J by 4 bases, with 14 bases left in between. The germline CDR1 and CDR2 sequences are DFQATT and SNEGSKA (reference sequence). The CDR3 runs 13 residues. The CDR3 DNA follows: TGCAGTGCTCACTTGACGGGGTTCACTGAAGCTTTCTTT. Amino acid sequence: CSAHLTGFTEAFF.

This chain uses TRBV4-2 with TRBJ2-1; D gene ambiguous. Between the trimmed V and J ends, which lost 1 base and 10 bases, there was a span of 5 bases. Looked up from germline, CDR1 is LGHNA and CDR2 is YNFKEQ. The CDR3 is made up of 11 amino acids. The CDR3 sequence: CASSQGPEQFF. The CDR3 DNA reads as TGTGCCAGCAGCCAAGGACCGGAGCAGTTCTTC.

Only one count was recorded for this clonotype. The gene calls are TRBV19 and TRBJ1-2, with TRBD1 identical over 8 bases. This CDR3 is built from 13 residues. Germline V gene lookup returns CDR1 LNHDA and CDR2 SQIVND (reference sequence). The trim removed 5 bases at V and 10 bases at J, leaving 9 bases unmatched. The CDR3 loop reads CASSPEGQVDYTF. Here the CDR3 DNA reads TGTGCCAGTAGTCCGGAGGGACAGGTCGACTACACCTTC.

As DNA, the CDR3 is TGTGCCAGCTCACCGGTCGGCCACGAGCAGTACTTC. It yields the protein CASSPVGHEQYF. The rearrangement links TRBV18 to TRBJ2-7; D gene unclear. The germline CDR1 and CDR2 sequences are KGHSH and LQKENI. CDR3 length: 12 residues. V lost 3 bases to trimming and J lost 5 bases, with 8 bases between them.

The chain has TRBV7-6 and TRBJ2-2; D is undetermined. The CDR3 sequence is 14 residues long. Germline loops: CDR1 SGHVS, CDR2 FNYEAQ. V lost 2 bases to trimming and J lost 6 bases, with 10 bases between them. CDR3 residues: CASSLLSGPGELFF. The CDR3 coding sequence is TGTGCCAGCAGCTTACTTTCGGGTCCCGGGGAGCTGTTTTTT.

The gene calls are TRBV6-2 or TRBV6-3 and TRBJ2-4; 16 nucleotides agree with TRBD2. CDR3 length equals 16 residues. V lost 5 bases, J lost 7 bases, and 5 bases stayed unmatched. CDR1 and CDR2 (germline): MNHEY, SVGEGT. Written as DNA, the CDR3 is TGTGCCAGCAGTCCTCCGGGACTAGCGGGGGGGAACATTCAGTACTTC. It encodes CASSPPGLAGGNIQYF.

V gene TRBV21-1 combines with J gene TRBJ1-5. TRBV21-1 represents a pseudogene. The CDR3 is 15 amino acids. CDR3 DNA: TGTGCCAGCATAACACAAACGTTGGGCAATCAGCCCCAGCATTTT. Its translation is CASITQTLGNQPQHF.

This chain joins TRBV15 and TRBJ1-2; D remains ambiguous. The CDR3 totals 13 residues. Trimming took off 5 bases at V and 5 bases at J, with 12 bases between the two ends. Germline V gene lookup returns CDR1 LNHNV and CDR2 YYDKDF (reference sequence). CDR3: CATSDFGSYGYTF. The DNA for the CDR3 is TGTGCCACCAGCGACTTCGGCTCTTATGGCTACACCTTC.